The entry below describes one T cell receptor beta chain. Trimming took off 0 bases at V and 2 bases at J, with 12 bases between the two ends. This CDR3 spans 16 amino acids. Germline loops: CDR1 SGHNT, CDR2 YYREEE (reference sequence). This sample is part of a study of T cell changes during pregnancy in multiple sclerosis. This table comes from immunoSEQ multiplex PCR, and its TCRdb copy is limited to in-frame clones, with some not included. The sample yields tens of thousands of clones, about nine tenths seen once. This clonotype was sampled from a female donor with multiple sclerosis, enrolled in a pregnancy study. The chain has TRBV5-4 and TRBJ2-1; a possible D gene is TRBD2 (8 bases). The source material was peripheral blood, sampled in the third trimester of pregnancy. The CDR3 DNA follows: TGTGCCAGCAGCTTGGCGGGGGGGACAGCCTACAATGAGCAGTTCTTC. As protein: CASSLAGGTAYNEQFF.